One sample yielded the 21 T cell receptor beta chains listed below, sequenced in a study of blood T cell repertoires in COVID-19. Here immunoSEQ multiplex PCR was the method, and the copy in TCRdb shows in-frame clones only, minus some. The sample contains around 250,000 clones, around 91% of which appear only once. Source material: peripheral blood. The source of these receptors is an older woman with COVID-19, enrolled during active disease.

The table lists this clone with a count of one. This chain uses TRBV7-2 with TRBJ2-5; 7 nucleotides align to TRBD2. The germline V gene encodes CDR1 SGHTA and CDR2 FQGNSA. The CDR3 is made up of 15 amino acids. Trimming at V came to 5 bases and at J to 0 bases, leaving 6 bases not matched to a gene. The CDR3 loop is CASSPGLRYQETQYF. The DNA for the CDR3 is TGTGCCAGCAGCCCGGGACTAAGGTACCAAGAGACCCAGTACTTC.

This clone was picked up many times. This rearrangement joins TRBV11-2 to TRBJ2-7, with TRBD2 as a possible D gene (5 bases). Germline lookup yields CDR1 SGHAT and CDR2 FQNNGV. The CDR3 runs 16 residues. V was clipped by 2 bases and J by 1 base, with 15 bases between them. CDR3 DNA: TGTGCCAGCAGCTTAAAGTTTGGACTGCGATCCTACGAGCAGTACTTC. Its protein is CASSLKFGLRSYEQYF.

The chain employs TRBV3-1 (or the pseudogene TRBV3-2) and TRBJ1-2; no clear D. This CDR3 contains 13 residues. Germline V CDR1 and CDR2: LGHDT, YNNKEL (reference sequence). V was cut by 0 bases and J by 1 base, with 3 bases left in between. This CDR3 reads CASSQEHNYGYTF. The DNA of the CDR3 is TGTGCCAGCAGCCAAGAACATAACTATGGCTACACCTTC.

For this clone: Other DNA sequences within the sample encode an identical CDR3. The V and J genes are TRBV19 and TRBJ2-7, with 7 bases fitting TRBD1. V was pared by 2 bases and J by 2 bases, with 3 bases of the junction left unmatched. Germline assignment: CDR1 LNHDA and CDR2 SQIVND (reference sequence). CDR3 length equals 14 residues. CDR3: CASSIRDRPYEQYF. In nucleotides, the CDR3 is TGTGCCAGTAGTATACGGGACAGACCCTACGAGCAGTACTTC.

The V and J genes are TRBV4-2 and TRBJ2-1; D remains unclear. This CDR3 has 13 amino acids. Germline V gives CDR1 LGHNA, CDR2 YNFKEQ. V dropped 5 bases and J dropped 5 bases, with 10 bases sitting between them. The CDR3 protein is CASSSTQDNEQFF. The CDR3 DNA sequence: TGTGCCAGCAGCTCTACTCAAGACAATGAGCAGTTCTTC.

The chain combines TRBV28 with TRBJ2-1, with TRBD2 matching over 14 bases. CDR3 length: 19 residues. Germline V lookup: CDR1 MDHEN, CDR2 SYDVKM. Trimming cost V 1 base and J 3 bases; bases outside gene matches: 8. CDR3 bases: TGTGCCAGCAGTTTATTCGGGACTAGCGGGGGCGCAAACTACAATGAGCAGTTCTTC. Amino acid sequence: CASSLFGTSGGANYNEQFF.

This clone was found a few times. The V and J genes are TRBV5-5 and TRBJ1-5; no definite D call. The CDR3 totals 13 residues. Germline CDR1 is SGHKS and CDR2 is YYEKEE (reference sequence). V was pared by 0 bases and J by 5 bases, with 6 bases between. The CDR3 loop reads CASSLVSDQPQHF. CDR3 DNA: TGTGCCAGCAGCTTGGTGTCAGATCAGCCCCAGCATTTT. The variable domain in full, with the rest retrieved from reference TRBV5-5 and TRBJ1-5, is DAGVTQSPTHLIKTRGQQVTLRCSPISGHKSVSWYQQVLGQGPQFIFQYYEKEERGRGNFPDRFSARQFPNYSSELNVNALLLGDSALYLCASSLVSDQPQHFGDGTRLSIL.

The genes are TRBV18 and TRBJ1-4; D may be TRBD1 (5 bases). Germline loops: CDR1 KGHSH, CDR2 LQKENI. The V end lost 1 base, the J end lost 7 bases, and 16 bases lay between the germline ends. This CDR3 is built from 16 residues. CDR3 sequence: CASSPRNLQGGEKLFF. CDR3 DNA: TGTGCCAGCTCACCACGAAACCTCCAGGGTGGTGAAAAACTGTTTTTT.

The chain links TRBV10-3 to TRBJ1-1; D unclear. Germline V CDR1 and CDR2: ENHRY, SYGVKD. This CDR3 has 13 residues. Trimming left V 8 bases short and J 0 bases short, with 10 bases between. The CDR3 here is CAIASDMNTEAFF. Written as DNA, the CDR3 is TGTGCCATCGCCTCAGACATGAACACTGAAGCTTTCTTT.

The V and J genes are TRBV11-2 and TRBJ1-1; a possible D gene is TRBD1 (6 bases). Germline V lookup: CDR1 SGHAT, CDR2 FQNNGV. Trimming shortened V by 5 bases and J by 1 base, and 8 bases separated the two germline ends. The CDR3 consists of 13 residues. In nucleotides, the CDR3 is TGTGCCAGCAGCATACAGGGGAACACTGAAGCTTTCTTT. It translates to CASSIQGNTEAFF.

The rearrangement joins TRBV9 to TRBJ2-5; 7 nucleotides align to TRBD1. Germline V gene data show CDR1 as SGDLS and CDR2 as YYNGEE. Germline trimming cut 3 bases from V and 5 bases from J; bases unmatched to any gene: 7. This CDR3 has 14 amino acids. In nucleotides, the CDR3 is TGTGCCAGCAGCGGACGACAGGGCTGGGAGACCCAGTACTTC. Protein product: CASSGRQGWETQYF.

This chain joins TRBV5-1 and TRBJ1-2; TRBD1 aligns across 10 bases. V lost 3 bases and J lost 7; bases outside the gene matches: 12. Per the germline V gene, CDR1 is SGHRS and CDR2 is YFSETQ. The CDR3 runs to 16 residues. CDR3 protein: CASSSAGTGVLSGYTF. CDR3 nucleotide sequence: TGCGCCAGCAGCTCGGCCGGGACAGGGGTCTTGAGTGGCTACACCTTC. The whole variable domain, remainder taken from reference TRBV5-1 and TRBJ1-2, is KAGVTQTPRYLIKTRGQQVTLSCSPISGHRSVSWYQQTPGQGLQFLFEYFSETQRNKGNFPGRFSGRQFSNSRSEMNVSTLELGDSALYLCASSSAGTGVLSGYTFGSGTRLTVV.

This clone has a single count. This chain connects TRBV2 to TRBJ2-1; 12 positions agree with TRBD2. V lost 6 bases and J lost 9; bases outside the gene matches: 6. The CDR3 is 14 residues long. CDR1 is SNHLY and CDR2 is FYNNEI in the germline V gene. Here the CDR3 DNA reads TGTGCCAGCAGCCTAGCGGGGGGGCGAAGTGAGCAGTTCTTC. This codes for CASSLAGGRSEQFF. The full variable domain, rest sourced from reference TRBV2 and TRBJ2-1, is EPEVTQTPSHQVTQMGQEVILRCVPISNHLYFYWYRQILGQKVEFLVSFYNNEISEKSEIFDDQFSVERPDGSNFTLKIRSTKLEDSAMYFCASSLAGGRSEQFFGPGTRLTVL.

The chain carries TRBV4-1 and TRBJ1-1; tentative D call: TRBD1 (5 bases). Germline-derived CDR1 and CDR2 are MGHRA and YSYEKL. CDR3 length equals 19 residues. Trimming took off 4 bases at V and 1 base at J, with 25 bases between the two ends. CDR3 sequence: CASSRSFSAGMTPNTEAFF. In DNA, the CDR3 is TGCGCCAGCAGCCGGAGTTTCTCCGCAGGGATGACGCCGAACACTGAAGCTTTCTTT.

V is TRBV19 and J is TRBJ1-1; the match to TRBD1 covers 10 bases. Trimming took 6 bases from V and 5 from J; bases not matched to a gene: 3. The length of the CDR3 is 13 residues. CDR1 and CDR2 from the germline V gene are LNHDA and SQIVND (reference sequence). The CDR3 reads CASSLDRGTEAFF. In DNA form, the CDR3 reads TGTGCCAGTAGCTTGGACAGGGGGACTGAAGCTTTCTTT.

This rearrangement joins TRBV4-3 to TRBJ1-5; 9 bases align to TRBD1. The CDR3 is made up of 15 amino acids. The germline CDR1 and CDR2 sequences are LGHNA and YSLEER. Trimming cost V 4 bases and J 5 bases; bases outside gene matches: 6. The CDR3, as DNA: TGCGCCAGCAGCCTCCCGGGACAGGGTTATCAGCCCCAGCATTTT. It codes for CASSLPGQGYQPQHF.

This clone has a single count. The chain recombines TRBV6-5 with TRBJ1-2; TRBD1 agrees at 8 bases. CDR1 and CDR2 from the germline V gene are MNHEY and SVGAGI. This CDR3 region has 14 residues. V was pared by 5 bases and J by 8 bases, with 10 bases of the junction left unmatched. The CDR3 sequence: CASSRGTGERGYTF. Written as DNA, the CDR3 is TGTGCCAGCAGTCGGGGGACAGGCGAGAGGGGCTACACCTTC.

The gene calls are TRBV4-2 and TRBJ1-2; a weak D match, TRBD1 (6 bases). This CDR3 has 17 residues. The ends were cut back, 0 bases at V and 2 bases at J, with 16 bases in the middle. Germline values: CDR1 LGHNA, CDR2 YNFKEQ. The CDR3 DNA follows: TGTGCCAGCAGCCAAGATCACCGGGACACTCCCAACTATGGCTACACCTTC. As protein: CASSQDHRDTPNYGYTF.

This chain joins TRBV5-6 and TRBJ2-7; D not certain. Trimming removed 0 bases from V and 2 bases from J, with 9 bases in between. The CDR3 totals 14 residues. CDR1 is SGHDT and CDR2 is YYEEEE in the germline V gene. The CDR3 nucleotides are TGTGCCAGCAGCTTGGCCGGGTCTACCTACGAGCAGTACTTC. Translating it yields CASSLAGSTYEQYF.

The V call is TRBV29-1, the J call TRBJ1-5; the match to TRBD1 covers 7 bases. Germline V gives CDR1 SQVTM, CDR2 ANQGSEA. The CDR3 spans 14 residues. The V segment lost 5 bases and the J segment 3 bases; nucleotides outside the gene matches: 7. The CDR3 nucleotides read TGCAGCGTTAGGGGGCAGTCCCCCAATCAGCCCCAGCATTTT. Its protein is CSVRGQSPNQPQHF.

CDR3 bases: TGTGCCTGGAGCCTTAGTTTGGGAAACACCATATATTTT. It yields the protein CAWSLSLGNTIYF. This sequence joins TRBV30 and TRBJ1-3; D gene unclear. Germline V gives CDR1 GTSNPN, CDR2 SVGIG (reference sequence). V was clipped by 3 bases and J by 4 bases, with 10 bases between them. The CDR3 totals 13 residues.